This T cell receptor beta chain was documented in a study of PD-L1 blockade in urothelial cancer. Study summary: It was in 2014 that patients started atezolizumab at 1,200 mg intravenously every 3 weeks. Males with bladder-origin urothelial cancer made up about 90% of the 29 patients.

Time point specified: peripheral blood 6 weeks after treatment start. Patient sample counts ranged from 1 to 8, pretreatment and on-treatment. Overall study results and limits: Below-median pretreatment blood TCR clonality was associated with improved progression-free and overall survival.

The repertoire was sequenced with immunoSEQ multiplex PCR; TCRdb's copy has only in-frame clones and lacks some. Of tens of thousands of clones listed, approximately 90% are singletons. The CDR3 contains 12 residues. Germline CDR1 reads SQVTM; CDR2 reads ANQGSEA. V shed 7 bases and J 4 bases; nucleotides not matched to a gene: 6. A word on this clone: Its antigen is not identified.

The receptor's source is a man aged 55 to 69 with urothelial cancer. Sequencing was performed on PBMCs, taken around atezolizumab (anti-PD-L1) treatment. The chain carries TRBV29-1 and TRBJ1-2, with 7 positions matching TRBD1. The CDR3 DNA follows: TGCAGCGGCCTGACAGGGTTCTATGGCTACACCTTC. Translation gives CSGLTGFYGYTF.